The T cell receptor beta chain under discussion was sequenced for a study of cytomegalovirus exposure and HLA in healthy donors. At the level of the study: Around 77% of a few hundred genotyped donors fell in the Caucasian-associated ancestry cluster. General study points: In vitro work confirmed that three CMV-associated chains recognize CMV antigens. An analysis done earlier found most TCR beta V segments productive about 87% or about 30% of the time.

Primers included in the PCR were 60 Vbeta and 13 Jbeta primers. The protocol was immunoSEQ multiplex PCR, while the TCRdb copy is restricted to in-frame clones and leaves out a portion. The data contain about 99,000 clones, about 79% of them seen just once; the ten biggest clones take up more than 2.5%. CDR3 size: 16 residues. Germline CDR1 is SGHRS and CDR2 is YFSETQ. The V gene lost 2 bases and the J gene lost 4 bases, with 15 bases spanning the gap. As for this clone: Its antigen remains unidentified.

Nominal health characterized the donors when sampled, though unrecorded immune exposures were likely. The chain has TRBV5-1 and TRBJ2-2; no clear D. Sequencing was done on a sample of PBMCs. This sequence originates from a male donor in good health and CMV-seropositive. In DNA, the CDR3 is TGCGCCAGCAGCTTCGACTTCATTATCCCCACCGGGGAGCTGTTTTTT. Translation gives CASSFDFIIPTGELFF.